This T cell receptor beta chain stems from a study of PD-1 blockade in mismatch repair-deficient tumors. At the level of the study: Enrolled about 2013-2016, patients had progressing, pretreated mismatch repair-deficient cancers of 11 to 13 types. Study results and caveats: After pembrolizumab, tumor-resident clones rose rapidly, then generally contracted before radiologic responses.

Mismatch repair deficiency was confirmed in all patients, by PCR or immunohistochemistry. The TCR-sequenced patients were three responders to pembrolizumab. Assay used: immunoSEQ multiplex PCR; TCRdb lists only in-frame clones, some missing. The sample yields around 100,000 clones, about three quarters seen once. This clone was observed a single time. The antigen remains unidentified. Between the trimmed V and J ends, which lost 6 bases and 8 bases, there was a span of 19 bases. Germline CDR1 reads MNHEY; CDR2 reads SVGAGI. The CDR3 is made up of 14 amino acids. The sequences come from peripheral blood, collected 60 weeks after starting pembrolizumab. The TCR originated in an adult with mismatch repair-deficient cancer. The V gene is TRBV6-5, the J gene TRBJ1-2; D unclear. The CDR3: CASSTSLSRGGYTF. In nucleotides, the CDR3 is TGTGCCAGCAGCACCTCTCTGAGCCGTGGAGGCTACACCTTC.